Sequencing of this T cell receptor (beta chain) was carried out in a study of OX40 agonist ivuxolimab in advanced cancers. Some clones are missing from TCRdb's copy, which holds only in-frame ones; the method was immunoSEQ multiplex PCR. Of 50,000 to 65,000 clones in the sample, over 75% were seen once. The sample was CD4+ or CD8+ T cells sorted from blood, taken in a trial of the OX40 agonist ivuxolimab. The TCR comes from an adult with an advanced solid tumor such as melanoma, head and neck, liver or kidney cancer.

CDR3: CASSPRQSTDTQYF. CDR3 nucleotides: TGTGCCAGCAGCCCCAGACAGTCCACAGATACGCAGTATTTT. This chain uses TRBV5-4 with TRBJ2-3; tentatively, D is TRBD1 (5 bases). V was pared by 4 bases and J by 2 bases, with 11 bases between. Germline-derived CDR1 and CDR2 are SGHNT and YYREEE (reference sequence). The CDR3 is 14 amino acids.